The 3 T cell receptor beta chains reported below all come from one sample, sequenced in a study of blood T cell repertoires in COVID-19 (dated by TCRdb to 2018 to 2021). Preparation of the library involved the immunoSEQ multiplex PCR assay. In TCRdb, the immuneACCESS table is reduced to in-frame sequences with V and J assigned. These tables do not hold every clone; where another copy was compared, an unresolved V gene accounts for under half, and the others remain unexplained. The sample data list about 55,000 clones, and around 88% of these were observed just once. 20% to 25% of the sample is held by the ten biggest clonotypes. Material for sequencing was peripheral blood. The source of these receptors is a woman of 80 years or more with acute or convalescent COVID-19.

The rearrangement joins TRBV5-1 to TRBJ2-1; TRBD2 might be the D (6 bases). Germline V gene sequence: CDR1 SGHRS, CDR2 YFSETQ. This CDR3 spans 17 amino acids. V gave up 0 bases and J gave up 2 bases, with 15 bases separating them. CDR3 amino acids: CASSLDGGRSPYNEQFF. The CDR3 nucleotides are TGCGCCAGCAGCTTGGATGGGGGGAGGAGCCCCTACAATGAGCAGTTCTTC. Based on the CDR3 plus reference TRBV5-1 and TRBJ2-1, the full variable domain is KAGVTQTPRYLIKTRGQQVTLSCSPISGHRSVSWYQQTPGQGLQFLFEYFSETQRNKGNFPGRFSGRQFSNSRSEMNVSTLELGDSALYLCASSLDGGRSPYNEQFFGPGTRLTVL.

As concerns this clone: This sample also contains other DNA sequences that code for the same CDR3. J is TRBJ1-3 and V is TRBV15; the D is unclear. Trimming cost V 0 bases and J 0 bases, with 6 bases left between them. This CDR3 has 15 residues. The V gene's germline CDR1 is LNHNV and CDR2 YYDKDF (reference sequence). CDR3: CATSRDTGSGNTIYF. CDR3 sequence (DNA): TGTGCCACCAGCAGAGATACCGGCTCTGGAAACACCATATATTTT. The whole variable domain, filled in from reference TRBV15 and TRBJ1-3, reads DAMVIQNPRYQVTQFGKPVTLSCSQTLNHNVMYWYQQKSSQAPKLLFHYYDKDFNNEADTPDNFQSRRPNTSFCFLDIRSPGLGDTAMYLCATSRDTGSGNTIYFGEGSWLTVV.

The chain uses TRBV7-9 and TRBJ2-7; 8 bases match TRBD1. Trimming took 2 bases from V and 6 from J; bases not matched to a gene: 6. In germline, CDR1 is SEHNR, CDR2 FQNEAQ (reference sequence). The CDR3 extends over 14 amino acids. The CDR3 here is CASSLNDRGGEQYF. In DNA, the CDR3 is TGTGCCAGCAGCTTAAACGACAGGGGAGGCGAGCAGTACTTC.